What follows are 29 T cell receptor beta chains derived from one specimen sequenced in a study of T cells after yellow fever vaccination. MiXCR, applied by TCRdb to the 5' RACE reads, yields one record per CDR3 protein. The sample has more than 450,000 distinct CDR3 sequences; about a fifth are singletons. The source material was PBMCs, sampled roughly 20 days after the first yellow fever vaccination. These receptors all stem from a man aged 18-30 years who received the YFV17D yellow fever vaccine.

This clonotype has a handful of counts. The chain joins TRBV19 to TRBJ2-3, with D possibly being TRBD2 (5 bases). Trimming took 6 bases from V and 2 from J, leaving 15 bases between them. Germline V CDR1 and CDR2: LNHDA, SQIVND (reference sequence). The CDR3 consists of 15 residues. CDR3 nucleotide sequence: TGTGCCAGTAGCCCACTAGTCACCCTCACAGATACGCAGTATTTT. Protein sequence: CASSPLVTLTDTQYF.

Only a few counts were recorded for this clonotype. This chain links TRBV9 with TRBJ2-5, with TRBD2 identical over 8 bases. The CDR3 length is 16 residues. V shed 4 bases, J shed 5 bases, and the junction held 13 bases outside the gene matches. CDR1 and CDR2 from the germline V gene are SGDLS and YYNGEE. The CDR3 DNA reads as TGTGCCAGCAGCATCAGCGGTTCGCCTAGCGGGGAGACCCAGTACTTC. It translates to CASSISGSPSGETQYF.

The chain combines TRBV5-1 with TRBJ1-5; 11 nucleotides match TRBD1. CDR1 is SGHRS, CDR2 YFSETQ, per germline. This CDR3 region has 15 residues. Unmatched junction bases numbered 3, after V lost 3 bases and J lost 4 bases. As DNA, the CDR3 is TGCGCCAGCAGCTGGGGACAGGGGGAAAATCAGCCCCAGCATTTT. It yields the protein CASSWGQGENQPQHF.

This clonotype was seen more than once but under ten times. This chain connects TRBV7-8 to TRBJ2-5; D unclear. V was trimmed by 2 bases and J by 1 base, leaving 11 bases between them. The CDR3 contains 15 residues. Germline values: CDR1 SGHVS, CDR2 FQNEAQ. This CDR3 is CASSLNPAIQETQYF. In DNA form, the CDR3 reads TGTGCCAGCAGCTTAAATCCGGCTATCCAAGAGACCCAGTACTTC.

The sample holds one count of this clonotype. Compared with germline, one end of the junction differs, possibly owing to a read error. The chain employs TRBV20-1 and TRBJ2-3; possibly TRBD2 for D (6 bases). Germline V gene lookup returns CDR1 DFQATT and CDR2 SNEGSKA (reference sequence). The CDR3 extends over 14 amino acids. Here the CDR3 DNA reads TGCTGTGCTAGCGACTCTTTAAACACAGATACGCAGTATTTT. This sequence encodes CCASDSLNTDTQYF.

This chain's CDR3 is CASSRGQGDYGYTF. Here the CDR3 DNA reads TGTGCCAGCAGCAGAGGACAGGGGGACTATGGCTACACCTTC. The chain has TRBV9 and TRBJ1-2; TRBD1 aligns across 10 bases. Germline CDR1 and CDR2: SGDLS and YYNGEE. The CDR3 is made up of 14 amino acids. J was trimmed by 3 bases and V by 4 bases; bases with no gene match: 3.

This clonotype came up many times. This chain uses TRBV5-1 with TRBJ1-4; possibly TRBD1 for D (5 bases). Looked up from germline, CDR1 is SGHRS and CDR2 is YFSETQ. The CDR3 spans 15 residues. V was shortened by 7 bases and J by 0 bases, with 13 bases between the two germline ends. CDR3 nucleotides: TGCGCCAGCGGTTCTCGGGGGACAACTAATGAAAAACTGTTTTTT. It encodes CASGSRGTTNEKLFF.

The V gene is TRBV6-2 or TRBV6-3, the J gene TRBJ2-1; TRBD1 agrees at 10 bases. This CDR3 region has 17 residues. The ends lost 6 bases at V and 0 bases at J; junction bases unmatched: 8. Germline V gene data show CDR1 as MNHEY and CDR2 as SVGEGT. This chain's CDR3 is CASRPGTGVGSYNEQFF. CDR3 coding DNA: TGTGCCAGCAGGCCCGGGACAGGGGTCGGCTCCTACAATGAGCAGTTCTTC.

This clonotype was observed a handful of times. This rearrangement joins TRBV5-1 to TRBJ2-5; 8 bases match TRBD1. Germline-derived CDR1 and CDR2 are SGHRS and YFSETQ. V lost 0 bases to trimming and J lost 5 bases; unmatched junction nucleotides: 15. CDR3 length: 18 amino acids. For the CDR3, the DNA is TGCGCCAGCAGCTTGGCAATTCTCCGGACAGGGATGGAGGAGACCCAGTACTTC. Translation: CASSLAILRTGMEETQYF.

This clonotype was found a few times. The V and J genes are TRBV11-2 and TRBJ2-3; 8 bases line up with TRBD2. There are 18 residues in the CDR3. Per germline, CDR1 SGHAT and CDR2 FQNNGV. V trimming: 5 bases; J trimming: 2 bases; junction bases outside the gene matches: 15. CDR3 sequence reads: CASSLNPAGASNTDTQYF. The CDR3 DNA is TGTGCCAGCAGCCTAAATCCAGCGGGGGCCTCTAACACAGATACGCAGTATTTT.

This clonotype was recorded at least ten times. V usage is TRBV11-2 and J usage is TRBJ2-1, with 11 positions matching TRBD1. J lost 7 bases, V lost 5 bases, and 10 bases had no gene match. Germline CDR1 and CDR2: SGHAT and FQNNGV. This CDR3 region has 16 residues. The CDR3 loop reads CASSHGAGTGGNEQFF. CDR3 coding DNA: TGTGCCAGCAGCCATGGGGCCGGGACAGGGGGAAATGAGCAGTTCTTC.

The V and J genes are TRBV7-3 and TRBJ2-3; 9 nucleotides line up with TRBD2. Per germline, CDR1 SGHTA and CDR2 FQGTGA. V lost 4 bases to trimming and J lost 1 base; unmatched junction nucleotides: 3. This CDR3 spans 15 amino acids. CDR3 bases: TGTGCCAGCAGCTCCGCGGGGGGGCGCACAGATACGCAGTATTTT. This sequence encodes CASSSAGGRTDTQYF.

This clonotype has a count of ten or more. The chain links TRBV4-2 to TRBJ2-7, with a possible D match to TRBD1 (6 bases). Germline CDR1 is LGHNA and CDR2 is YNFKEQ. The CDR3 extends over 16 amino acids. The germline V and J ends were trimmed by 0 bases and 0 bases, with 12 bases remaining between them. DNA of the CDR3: TGTGCCAGCAGCCAAGATATCAGGGGATCCTCCTACGAGCAGTACTTC. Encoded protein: CASSQDIRGSSYEQYF.

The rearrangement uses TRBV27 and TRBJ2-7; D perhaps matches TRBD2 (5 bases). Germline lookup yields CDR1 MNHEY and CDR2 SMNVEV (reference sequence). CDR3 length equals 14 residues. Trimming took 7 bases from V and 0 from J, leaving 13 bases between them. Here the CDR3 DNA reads TGTGCCAGCAAATACGGGGAGCTCTCCTACGAGCAGTACTTC. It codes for CASKYGELSYEQYF.

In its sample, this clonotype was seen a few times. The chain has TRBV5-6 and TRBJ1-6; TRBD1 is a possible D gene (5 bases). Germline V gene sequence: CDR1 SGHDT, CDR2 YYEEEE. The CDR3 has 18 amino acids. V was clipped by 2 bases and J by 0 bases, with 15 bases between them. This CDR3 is CASSFEYGGGSYNSPLHF. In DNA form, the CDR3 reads TGTGCCAGCAGCTTTGAATACGGCGGGGGCTCCTATAATTCACCCCTCCACTTT.

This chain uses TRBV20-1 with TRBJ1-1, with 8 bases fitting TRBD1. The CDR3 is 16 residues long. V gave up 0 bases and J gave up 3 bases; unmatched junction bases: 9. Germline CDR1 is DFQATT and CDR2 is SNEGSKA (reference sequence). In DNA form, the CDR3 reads TGCAGTGCTAGAGATCCCCCCATGGACAGGGACACTGAAGCTTTCTTT. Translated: CSARDPPMDRDTEAFF.

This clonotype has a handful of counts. The CDR3 here is CASSLNVASNEQFF. In DNA, the CDR3 is TGCGCCAGCAGCTTGAATGTCGCTTCTAATGAGCAGTTCTTC. The V and J genes are TRBV5-1 and TRBJ2-1; D gene ambiguous. With 1 base removed from V and 7 bases from J, the gap between germline ends came to 12 bases. This CDR3 spans 14 amino acids. Germline V gives CDR1 SGHRS, CDR2 YFSETQ.

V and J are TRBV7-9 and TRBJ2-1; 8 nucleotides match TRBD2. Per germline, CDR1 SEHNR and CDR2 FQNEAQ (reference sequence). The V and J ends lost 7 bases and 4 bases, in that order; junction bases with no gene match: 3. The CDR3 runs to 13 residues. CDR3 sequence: CASNGGAYNEQFF. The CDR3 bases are TGTGCCAGCAACGGGGGGGCGTACAATGAGCAGTTCTTC.

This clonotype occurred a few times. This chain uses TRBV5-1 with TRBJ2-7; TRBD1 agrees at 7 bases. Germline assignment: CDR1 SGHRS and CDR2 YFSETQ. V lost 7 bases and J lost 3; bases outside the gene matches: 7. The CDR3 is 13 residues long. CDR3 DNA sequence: TGCGCCAGCGGGGTGGGGACAGACTACGAGCAGTACTTC. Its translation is CASGVGTDYEQYF.

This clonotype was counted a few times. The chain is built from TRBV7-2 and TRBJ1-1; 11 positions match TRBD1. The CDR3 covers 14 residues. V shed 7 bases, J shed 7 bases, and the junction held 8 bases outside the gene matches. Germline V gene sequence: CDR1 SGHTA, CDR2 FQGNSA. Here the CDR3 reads CASNKDRGLFEAFF. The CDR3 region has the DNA TGTGCCAGCAACAAGGACAGGGGGCTCTTTGAAGCTTTCTTT.

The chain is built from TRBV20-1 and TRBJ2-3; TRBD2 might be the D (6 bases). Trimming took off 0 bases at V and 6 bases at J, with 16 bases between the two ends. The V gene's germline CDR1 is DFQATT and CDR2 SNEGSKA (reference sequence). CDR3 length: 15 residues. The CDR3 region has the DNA TGCAGTGCTAGAGAAGAGTGGGAGGCAGGGGATACGCAGTATTTT. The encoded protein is CSAREEWEAGDTQYF.

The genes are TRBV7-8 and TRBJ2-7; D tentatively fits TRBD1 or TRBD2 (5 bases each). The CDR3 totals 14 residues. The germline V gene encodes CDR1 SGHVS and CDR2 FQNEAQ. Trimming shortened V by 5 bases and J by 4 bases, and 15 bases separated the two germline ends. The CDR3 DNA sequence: TGTGCCAGCAGCGGCCCGGGACCGAGATACGAGCAGTACTTC. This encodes CASSGPGPRYEQYF.

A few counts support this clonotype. The CDR3 loop reads CASSFRGRAQEQYF. The CDR3 nucleotides are TGCGCCAGCAGCTTTAGGGGTCGGGCCCAAGAGCAGTACTTC. The J gene is TRBJ2-7, the V gene TRBV5-1, with D possibly matching TRBD1 (5 bases). V lost 2 bases to trimming and J lost 7 bases, with 16 bases between them. Germline V gene sequence: CDR1 SGHRS, CDR2 YFSETQ. This CDR3 comprises 14 residues.

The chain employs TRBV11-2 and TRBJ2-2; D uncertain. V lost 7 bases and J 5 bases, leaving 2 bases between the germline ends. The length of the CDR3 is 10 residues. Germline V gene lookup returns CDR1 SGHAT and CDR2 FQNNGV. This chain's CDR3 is CASKTGELFF. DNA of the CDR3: TGTGCCAGCAAGACCGGGGAGCTGTTTTTT.

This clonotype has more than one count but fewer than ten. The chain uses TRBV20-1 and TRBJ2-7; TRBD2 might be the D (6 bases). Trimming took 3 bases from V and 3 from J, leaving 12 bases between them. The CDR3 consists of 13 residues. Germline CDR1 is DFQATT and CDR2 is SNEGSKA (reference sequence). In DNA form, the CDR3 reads TGCAGTGCTAGCACGCGGGGACTCTACGAGCAGTACTTC. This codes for CSASTRGLYEQYF.

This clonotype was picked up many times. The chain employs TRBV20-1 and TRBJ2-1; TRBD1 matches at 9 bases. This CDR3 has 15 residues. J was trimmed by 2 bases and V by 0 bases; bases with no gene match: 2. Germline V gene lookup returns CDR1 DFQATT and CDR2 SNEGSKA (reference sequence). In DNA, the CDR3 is TGCAGTGCTAGAGACCGGGACAGGGCCTACAATGAGCAGTTCTTC. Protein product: CSARDRDRAYNEQFF.

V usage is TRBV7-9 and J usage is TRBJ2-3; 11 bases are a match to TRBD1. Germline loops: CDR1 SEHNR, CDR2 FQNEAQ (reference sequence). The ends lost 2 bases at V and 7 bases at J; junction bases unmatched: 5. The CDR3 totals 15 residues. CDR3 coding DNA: TGTGCCAGCAGCTTAAACCGGGACAGGGGGAATACGCAGTATTTT. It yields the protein CASSLNRDRGNTQYF.

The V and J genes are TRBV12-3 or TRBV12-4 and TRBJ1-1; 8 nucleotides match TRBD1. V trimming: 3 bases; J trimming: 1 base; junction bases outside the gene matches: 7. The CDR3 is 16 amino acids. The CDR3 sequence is CASSFPPGQGNTEAFF. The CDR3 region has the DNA TGTGCCAGCAGTTTTCCACCCGGACAGGGGAACACTGAAGCTTTCTTT.

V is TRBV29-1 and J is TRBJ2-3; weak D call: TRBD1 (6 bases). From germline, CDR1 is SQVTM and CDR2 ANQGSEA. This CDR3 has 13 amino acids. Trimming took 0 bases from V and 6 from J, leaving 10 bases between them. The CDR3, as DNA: TGCAGCGTTGAAGACTGGGGGCGGGATACGCAGTATTTT. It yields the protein CSVEDWGRDTQYF.